Below, 9 T cell receptor beta chains from the same sample are listed, as sequenced in a study of circulating CD8 cells and anti-PD-1 response in melanoma. Four subsets defined by PD-1 and/or TIGIT were sorted from live CD3+CD8+TCRalphabeta+ cells. Each library started from around 15 ng of total RNA using the QIAseq Immune Repertoire TCR panel. One entry per CDR3 protein, called by TCRdb with MiXCR from the reads. The top ten hold over 13% of the sample, which has roughly 600 distinct CDR3 sequences, roughly 9% seen once. Here the sequenced sample was CD8+ T cells from PBMCs, taken at baseline or after one month of anti-PD-1 therapy (not recorded which). The receptors originated from a human donor with melanoma.

The chain joins TRBV5-6 to TRBJ2-5, with D perhaps TRBD1 (5 bases). The CDR3 is 15 amino acids. Germline loops: CDR1 SGHDT, CDR2 YYEEEE. Trimming cost V 0 bases and J 3 bases, with 12 bases left between them. Written as DNA, the CDR3 is TGTGCCAGCAGCTTGGCGCGGCAGGGTAAAGAGACCCAGTACTTC. This gives the protein CASSLARQGKETQYF.

This clonotype was counted only a few times. The chain is built from TRBV9 and TRBJ2-2; the match to TRBD1 covers 8 bases. CDR1 is SGDLS, CDR2 YYNGEE, per germline. Unmatched junction bases numbered 10, after V lost 10 bases and J lost 5 bases. CDR3 size: 14 residues. The CDR3 is CASEAGGLTGELFF. For the CDR3, the DNA is TGTGCCTCCGAGGCAGGGGGCTTGACCGGGGAGCTGTTTTTT.

Judged by abundance, this clonotype is medium-sized (0.01 to 0.1%). The gene calls are TRBV29-1 and TRBJ2-7; tentative D call: TRBD2 (6 bases). Germline V gene sequence: CDR1 SQVTM, CDR2 ANQGSEA. V was shortened by 4 bases and J by 6 bases, with 16 bases between the two germline ends. This CDR3 region has 13 residues. The DNA of the CDR3 is TGCAGCGTTGCCCCCAGGGTCGGGGGCGAGCAGTACTTC. Its translation: CSVAPRVGGEQYF.

By frequency in the sample, this clonotype is large. The gene calls are TRBV29-1 and TRBJ1-2; no firm D call. The CDR3 spans 12 residues. CDR1 is SQVTM and CDR2 is ANQGSEA in the germline V gene. Trimming took 3 bases from V and 4 from J, leaving 9 bases between them. CDR3 nucleotides: TGCAGCGTTGATCTGTCAGGCTATGGCTACACCTTC. This translates into CSVDLSGYGYTF.

This chain links TRBV2 with TRBJ2-5; D unresolved. The V gene's germline CDR1 is SNHLY and CDR2 FYNNEI. This CDR3 has 16 residues. V was trimmed by 4 bases and J by 0 bases, leaving 15 bases between them. This CDR3 reads CASSGRVHLYQETQYF. CDR3 DNA sequence: TGTGCCAGCAGTGGTAGGGTTCATTTGTACCAAGAGACCCAGTACTTC.

This clonotype is categorized as large (0.1 to 1%). The chain carries TRBV4-1 and TRBJ2-7; 7 bases match TRBD2. This CDR3 comprises 17 residues. CDR1 MGHRA and CDR2 YSYEKL come from the germline V gene. J lost 2 bases, V lost 0 bases, and 10 bases had no gene match. The CDR3 spells CASSQDPGRGTTYEQYF. CDR3 bases: TGCGCCAGCAGCCAAGATCCGGGGCGGGGGACGACCTACGAGCAGTACTTC.

In its sample, this clonotype ranks as medium-sized. V is TRBV6-5 and J is TRBJ2-1; D is possibly TRBD2 (5 bases). CDR3 length: 15 amino acids. Germline CDR1 MNHEY, CDR2 SVGAGI. V lost 0 bases and J 8 bases, leaving 14 bases between the germline ends. The CDR3 region is CASSYSSGGWDEQFF. CDR3 DNA: TGTGCCAGCAGTTACTCGAGTGGCGGGTGGGATGAGCAGTTCTTC.

This clonotype is large in the sample. The CDR3 nucleotides read TGTGCCTGGAGCTTGGACCTCCCAAGCGTTGAGCAGTTCTTC. Translated: CAWSLDLPSVEQFF. The V and J genes are TRBV30 and TRBJ2-1; D not resolved. The CDR3 totals 14 residues. Deletions cut 3 bases from V and 9 bases from J, with 18 bases between. Germline V gene data show CDR1 as GTSNPN and CDR2 as SVGIG (reference sequence).

This clonotype is labeled large. The chain links TRBV27 to TRBJ1-2; D gene uncertain. The CDR3 is 13 residues long. V lost 6 bases and J lost 4, with 12 bases in between. Per germline, CDR1 MNHEY and CDR2 SMNVEV (reference sequence). CDR3: CASSSTDLYGYTF. For the CDR3, the DNA is TGTGCCAGCAGCTCAACCGACCTCTATGGCTACACCTTC.